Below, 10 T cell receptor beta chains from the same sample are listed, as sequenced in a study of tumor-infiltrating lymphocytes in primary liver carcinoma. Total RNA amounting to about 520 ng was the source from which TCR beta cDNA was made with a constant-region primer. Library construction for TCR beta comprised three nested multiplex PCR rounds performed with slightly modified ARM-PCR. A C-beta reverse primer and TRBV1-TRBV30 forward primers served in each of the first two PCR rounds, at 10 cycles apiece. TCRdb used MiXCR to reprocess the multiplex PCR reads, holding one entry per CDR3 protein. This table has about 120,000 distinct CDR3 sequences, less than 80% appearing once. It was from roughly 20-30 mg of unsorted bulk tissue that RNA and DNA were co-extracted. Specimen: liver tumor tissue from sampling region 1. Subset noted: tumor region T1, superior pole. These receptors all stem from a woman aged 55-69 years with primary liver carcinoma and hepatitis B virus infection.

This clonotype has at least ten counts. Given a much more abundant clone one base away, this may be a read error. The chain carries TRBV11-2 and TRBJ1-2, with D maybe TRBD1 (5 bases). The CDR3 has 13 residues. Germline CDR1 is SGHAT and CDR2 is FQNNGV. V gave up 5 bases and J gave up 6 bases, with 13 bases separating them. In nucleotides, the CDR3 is TGTGCCAGCAGCCCGCTGGGGCAGAATGGCTACACCTTC. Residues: CASSPLGQNGYTF.

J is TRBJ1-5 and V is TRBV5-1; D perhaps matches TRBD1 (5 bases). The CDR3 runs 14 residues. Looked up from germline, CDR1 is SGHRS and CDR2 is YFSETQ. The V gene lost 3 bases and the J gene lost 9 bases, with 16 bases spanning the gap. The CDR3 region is CASSYGGEERPQHF. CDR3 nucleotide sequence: TGCGCCAGCAGCTATGGGGGGGAGGAGAGGCCCCAGCATTTT.

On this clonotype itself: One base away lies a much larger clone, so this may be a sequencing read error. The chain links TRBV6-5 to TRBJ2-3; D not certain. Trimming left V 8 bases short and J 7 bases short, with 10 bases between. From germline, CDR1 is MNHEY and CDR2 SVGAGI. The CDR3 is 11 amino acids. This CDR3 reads CASGSGYTQYF. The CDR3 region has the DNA TGTGCCAGCGGTTCGGGTTATACGCAGTATTTT.

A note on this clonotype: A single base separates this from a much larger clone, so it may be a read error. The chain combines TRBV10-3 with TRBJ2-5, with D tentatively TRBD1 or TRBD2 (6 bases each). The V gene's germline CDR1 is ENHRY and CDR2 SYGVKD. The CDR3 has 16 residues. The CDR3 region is CTISTRPQGTQETQYF. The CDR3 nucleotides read TGTACCATCAGTACCAGACCTCAGGGGACTCAAGAGACCCAGTACTTC.

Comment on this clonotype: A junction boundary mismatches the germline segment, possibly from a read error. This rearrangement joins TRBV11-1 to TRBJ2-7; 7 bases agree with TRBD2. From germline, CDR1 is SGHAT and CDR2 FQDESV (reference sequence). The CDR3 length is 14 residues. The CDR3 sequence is CLSSGKRATYVQYF. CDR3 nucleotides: TGTCTCAGCAGCGGGAAGAGGGCCACCTACGTGCAGTACTTC.

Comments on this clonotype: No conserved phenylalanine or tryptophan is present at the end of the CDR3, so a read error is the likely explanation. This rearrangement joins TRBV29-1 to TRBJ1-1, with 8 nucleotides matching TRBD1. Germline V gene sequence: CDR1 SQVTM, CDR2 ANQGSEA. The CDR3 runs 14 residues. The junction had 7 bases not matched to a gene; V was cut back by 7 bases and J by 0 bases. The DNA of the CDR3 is TGCAGCGCCAGGGACAGGAACCTGAACACTGAAGCTTTCATT. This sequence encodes CSARDRNLNTEAFI.

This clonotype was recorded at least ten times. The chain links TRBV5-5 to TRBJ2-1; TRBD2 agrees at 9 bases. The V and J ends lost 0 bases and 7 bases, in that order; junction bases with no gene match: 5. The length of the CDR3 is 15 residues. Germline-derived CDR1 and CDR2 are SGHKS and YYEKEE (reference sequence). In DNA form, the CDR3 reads TGTGCCAGCAGCTTGGGCGGGAGGGGAAGGAATGAGCAGTTCTTC. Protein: CASSLGGRGRNEQFF.

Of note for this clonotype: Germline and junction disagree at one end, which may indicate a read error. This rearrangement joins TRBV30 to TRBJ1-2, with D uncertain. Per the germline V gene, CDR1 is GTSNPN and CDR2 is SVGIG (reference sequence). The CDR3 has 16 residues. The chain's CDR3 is CARSVSHGVRIYGYTF. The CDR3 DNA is TGTGCCAGGAGTGTTTCACATGGAGTCCGCATCTATGGCTACACCTTC.

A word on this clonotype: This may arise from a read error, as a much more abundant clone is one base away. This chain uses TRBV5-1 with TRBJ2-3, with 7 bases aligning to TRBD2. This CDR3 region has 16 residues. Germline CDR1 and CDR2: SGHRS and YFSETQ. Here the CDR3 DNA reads TGCACCAGCAGCTTGTTGGCGGGAGCCGTCCCAGATACGCAGTATTTT. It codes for CTSSLLAGAVPDTQYF.

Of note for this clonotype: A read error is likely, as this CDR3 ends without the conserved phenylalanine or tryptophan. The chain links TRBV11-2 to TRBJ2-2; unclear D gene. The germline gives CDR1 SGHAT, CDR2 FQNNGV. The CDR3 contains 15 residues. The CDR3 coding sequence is TGCGCCAGCAGCCCTCCTCAAGGACCGACCGGGGAGCTGTTTTCT. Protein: CASSPPQGPTGELFS.